Below, one T cell receptor beta chain is given with its context. The trim removed 1 base at V and 6 bases at J, leaving 6 bases unmatched. The CDR3 is made up of 15 amino acids. CDR1 and CDR2 from the germline V gene are SGHAT and FQNNGV. TCRdb's table, derived via immunoSEQ multiplex PCR, lists solely in-frame clones and lacks some. The sample lists 70,000 to 95,000 clones; 91% were seen once. The record originates from a study of OX40 agonist ivuxolimab in advanced cancers. This chain joins TRBV11-2 and TRBJ2-5; 9 positions match TRBD1. The source was CD4+ or CD8+ T cells sorted from blood, collected in a trial of the OX40 agonist ivuxolimab. The source is an adult with an advanced solid tumor such as melanoma, head and neck, liver or kidney cancer. Written as DNA, the CDR3 is TGTGCCAGCAGCTTAGGGACAGGGGTGAGGAAGACCCAGTACTTC. Residues: CASSLGTGVRKTQYF.